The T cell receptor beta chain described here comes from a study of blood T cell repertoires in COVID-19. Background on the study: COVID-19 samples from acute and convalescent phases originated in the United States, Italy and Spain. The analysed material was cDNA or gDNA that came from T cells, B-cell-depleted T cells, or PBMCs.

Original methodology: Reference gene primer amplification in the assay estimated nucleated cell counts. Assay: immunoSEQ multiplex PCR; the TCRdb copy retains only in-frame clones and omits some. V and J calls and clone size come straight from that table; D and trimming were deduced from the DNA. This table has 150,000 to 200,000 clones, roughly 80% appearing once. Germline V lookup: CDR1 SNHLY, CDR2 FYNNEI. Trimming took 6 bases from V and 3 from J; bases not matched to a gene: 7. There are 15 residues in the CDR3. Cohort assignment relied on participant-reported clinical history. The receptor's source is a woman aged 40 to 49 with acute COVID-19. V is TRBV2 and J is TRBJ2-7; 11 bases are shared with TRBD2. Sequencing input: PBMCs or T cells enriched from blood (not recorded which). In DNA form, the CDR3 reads TGTGCCAGCAGACTACTAGCGGGAGCGAACTACGAGCAGTACTTC. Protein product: CASRLLAGANYEQYF.